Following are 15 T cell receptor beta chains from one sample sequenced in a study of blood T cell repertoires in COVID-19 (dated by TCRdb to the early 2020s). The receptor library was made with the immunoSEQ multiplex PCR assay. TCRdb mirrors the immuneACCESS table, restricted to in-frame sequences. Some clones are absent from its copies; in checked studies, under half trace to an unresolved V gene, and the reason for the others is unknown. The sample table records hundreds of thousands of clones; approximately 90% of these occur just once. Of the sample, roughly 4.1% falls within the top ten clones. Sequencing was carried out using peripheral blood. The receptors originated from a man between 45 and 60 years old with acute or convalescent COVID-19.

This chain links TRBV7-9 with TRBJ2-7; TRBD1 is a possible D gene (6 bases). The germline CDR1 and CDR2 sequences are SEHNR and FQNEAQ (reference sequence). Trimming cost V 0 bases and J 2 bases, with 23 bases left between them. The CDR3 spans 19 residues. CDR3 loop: CASSLALFRQGPNTYEQYF. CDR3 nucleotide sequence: TGTGCCAGCAGCTTAGCCCTTTTCCGCCAGGGGCCAAATACCTACGAGCAGTACTTC.

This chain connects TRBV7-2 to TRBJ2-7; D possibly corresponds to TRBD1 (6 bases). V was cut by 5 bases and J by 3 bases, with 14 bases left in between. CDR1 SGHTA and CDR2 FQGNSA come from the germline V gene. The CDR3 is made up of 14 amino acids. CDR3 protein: CASSPRQGNYEQYF. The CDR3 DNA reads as TGTGCCAGCAGCCCCCGGCAGGGGAACTACGAGCAGTACTTC.

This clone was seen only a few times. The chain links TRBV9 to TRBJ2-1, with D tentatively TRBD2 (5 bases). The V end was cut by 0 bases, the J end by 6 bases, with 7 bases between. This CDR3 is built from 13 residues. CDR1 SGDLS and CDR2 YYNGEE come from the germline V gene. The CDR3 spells CASSVGGGNEQFF. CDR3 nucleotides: TGTGCCAGCAGCGTAGGAGGAGGCAATGAGCAGTTCTTC.

The CDR3 region is CASSIQGQGIWGYTF. For the CDR3, the DNA is TGTGCCAGCAGCATCCAGGGACAGGGGATTTGGGGCTACACCTTC. The rearrangement links TRBV5-4 to TRBJ1-2; 10 bases are shared with TRBD1. Germline CDR1 reads SGHNT; CDR2 reads YYREEE (reference sequence). The CDR3 has 15 amino acids. V lost 4 bases, J lost 8 bases, and 11 bases stayed unmatched.

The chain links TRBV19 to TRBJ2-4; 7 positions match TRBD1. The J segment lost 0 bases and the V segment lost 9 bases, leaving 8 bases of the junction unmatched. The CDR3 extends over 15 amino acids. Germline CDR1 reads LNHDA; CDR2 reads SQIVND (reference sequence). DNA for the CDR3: TGTGCCAGCGCCCCCACAGGGGCAGCCAAAAACATTCAGTACTTC. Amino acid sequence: CASAPTGAAKNIQYF.

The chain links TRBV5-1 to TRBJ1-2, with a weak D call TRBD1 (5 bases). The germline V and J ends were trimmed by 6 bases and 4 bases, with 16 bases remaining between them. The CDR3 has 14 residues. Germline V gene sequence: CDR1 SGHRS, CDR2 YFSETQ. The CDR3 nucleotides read TGCGCCAGCACCTGGGAGGGGCAGGGCTATGGCTACACCTTC. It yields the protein CASTWEGQGYGYTF.

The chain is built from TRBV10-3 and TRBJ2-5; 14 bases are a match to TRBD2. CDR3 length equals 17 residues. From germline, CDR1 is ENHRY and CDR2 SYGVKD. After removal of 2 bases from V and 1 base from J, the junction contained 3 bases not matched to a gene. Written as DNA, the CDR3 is TGTGCCATCAGTGAGGGGACTAGCGGGGGATCCCAAGAGACCCAGTACTTC. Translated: CAISEGTSGGSQETQYF.

The CDR3 reads CASSSRTGSSYNSPLHF. The CDR3 DNA sequence: TGTGCCAGCAGCTCGAGAACAGGGAGCTCCTATAATTCACCCCTCCACTTT. This chain links TRBV5-4 with TRBJ1-6; a possible D gene is TRBD1 (6 bases). CDR1 and CDR2 (germline): SGHNT, YYREEE (reference sequence). This CDR3 has 17 residues. With 3 bases removed from V and 0 bases from J, the gap between germline ends came to 13 bases.

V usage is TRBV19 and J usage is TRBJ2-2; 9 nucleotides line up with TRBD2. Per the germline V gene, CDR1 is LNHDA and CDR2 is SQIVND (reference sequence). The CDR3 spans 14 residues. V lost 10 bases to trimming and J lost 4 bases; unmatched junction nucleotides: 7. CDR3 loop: CAISTSGATGELFF. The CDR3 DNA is TGTGCCATTTCGACTAGCGGAGCCACCGGGGAGCTGTTTTTT.

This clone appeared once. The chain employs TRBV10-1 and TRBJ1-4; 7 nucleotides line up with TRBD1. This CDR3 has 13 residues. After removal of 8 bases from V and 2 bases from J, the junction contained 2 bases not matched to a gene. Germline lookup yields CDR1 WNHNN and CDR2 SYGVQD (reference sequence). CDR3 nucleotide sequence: TGCGCCAGCCAACAGGGGACTAATGAAAAACTGTTTTTT. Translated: CASQQGTNEKLFF.

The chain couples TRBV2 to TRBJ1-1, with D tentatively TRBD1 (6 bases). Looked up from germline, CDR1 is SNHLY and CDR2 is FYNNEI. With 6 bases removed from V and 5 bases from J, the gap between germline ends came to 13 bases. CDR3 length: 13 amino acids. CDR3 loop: CASSEQGSTEAFF. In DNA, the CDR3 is TGTGCCAGCAGCGAACAGGGTAGTACTGAAGCTTTCTTT.

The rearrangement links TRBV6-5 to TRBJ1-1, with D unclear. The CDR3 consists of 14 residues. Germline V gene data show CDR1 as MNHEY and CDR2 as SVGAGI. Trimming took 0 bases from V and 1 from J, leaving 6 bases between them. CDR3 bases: TGTGCCAGCAGTTACTCAGCTTCGAACACTGAAGCTTTCTTT. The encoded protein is CASSYSASNTEAFF.

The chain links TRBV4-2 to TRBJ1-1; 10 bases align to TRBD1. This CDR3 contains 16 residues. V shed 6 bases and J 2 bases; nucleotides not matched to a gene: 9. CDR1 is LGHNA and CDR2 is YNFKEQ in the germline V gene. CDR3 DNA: TGTGCCAGCAGTCGGACAGGGGGTTTTGGAAACACTGAAGCTTTCTTT. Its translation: CASSRTGGFGNTEAFF.

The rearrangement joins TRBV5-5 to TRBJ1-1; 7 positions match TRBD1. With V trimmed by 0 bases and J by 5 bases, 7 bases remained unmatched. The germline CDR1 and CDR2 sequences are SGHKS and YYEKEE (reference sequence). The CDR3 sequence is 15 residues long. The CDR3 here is CASSLGGRGKTEAFF. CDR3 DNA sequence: TGTGCCAGCAGCTTGGGCGGCAGGGGGAAGACTGAAGCTTTCTTT.

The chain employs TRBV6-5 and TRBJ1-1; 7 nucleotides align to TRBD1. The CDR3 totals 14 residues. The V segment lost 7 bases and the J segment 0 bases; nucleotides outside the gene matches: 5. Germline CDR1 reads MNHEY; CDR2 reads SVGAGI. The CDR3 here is CASNWGQMNTEAFF. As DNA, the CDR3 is TGTGCCAGCAACTGGGGACAGATGAACACTGAAGCTTTCTTT.